Sequencing of this T cell receptor beta chain was carried out in a study of T-cell memory formation after mild COVID-19. Study-level findings and limits: The study detected some responding clones in pre-infection memory, suggesting cross-reactive memory joined.

TCRdb passed the 5' RACE reads through MiXCR, listing each CDR3 protein once. There are roughly 400,000 distinct CDR3 sequences in the sample; about 20% occur only once, and roughly a fifth lies in the top ten. About this clonotype itself: Antigen: not known.

The CDR3 runs to 14 residues. Trimming stripped 8 bases from V and 4 bases from J, with 15 bases between. Germline V gives CDR1 SNHLY, CDR2 FYNNEI. The TCR comes from a young man who had mild COVID-19 (a few samples of this study predate the infection). Cell type and time point are not known. J is TRBJ1-5 and V is TRBV2, with D tentatively TRBD1 (6 bases). Sequencing input: PBMCs or a T cell subset sorted from them (not recorded which). The CDR3 coding sequence is TGTGCCAGCTCGTGGGGGCGCATGAATCAGCCCCAGCATTTT. Its protein is CASSWGRMNQPQHF.